This T cell receptor beta chain emerged from a study of shared clonotypes between healthy human individuals. The overall study: The study used three CD4 naive, three CD4 memory, two CD8 naive and one CD8 memory plate per donor.

Germline V gene lookup returns CDR1 SGDLS and CDR2 YYNGEE. V lost 4 bases, J lost 2 bases, and 13 bases lay in between. This CDR3 region has 14 residues. Only a few counts were recorded for this clone. Measured with immunoSEQ multiplex PCR; TCRdb has only the in-frame clones, and not every one. The profile covers about 1 million clones, with 60% to 80% appearing a single time and about 1.5% taken by the ten largest. Sequences were obtained from memory CD4+ T cells sorted from blood. As for subset: CD45RA-negative fraction. The chain is built from TRBV9 and TRBJ2-7, with D maybe TRBD1 (5 bases). The clonotype originates from a man aged 18-30 years in good health. CDR3 region: CASSLTGDPYEQYF. CDR3 sequence (DNA): TGTGCCAGCAGCTTAACAGGCGACCCCTACGAGCAGTACTTC.